What follows is one T cell receptor beta chain and its context. This entry is derived from a study of blood T cell repertoires in COVID-19. Germline V gene data show CDR1 as LGHDT and CDR2 as YNNKEL (reference sequence). V shed 4 bases and J 4 bases; nucleotides not matched to a gene: 11. The CDR3 is made up of 16 amino acids. Sequencing used immunoSEQ multiplex PCR; TCRdb keeps in-frame clones, though not all of them. The sample holds around 250,000 clones, 89% seen once. The rearrangement links TRBV3-1 (or the pseudogene TRBV3-2) to TRBJ2-5; TRBD1 aligns across 8 bases. Input material: peripheral blood. This receptor was taken from a middle-aged woman who had recovered from COVID-19. The CDR3 coding sequence is TGTGCCAGCAGCCCAGGAGACAGGGGTGATGGAGAGACCCAGTACTTC. It codes for CASSPGDRGDGETQYF.